This entry describes one T cell receptor (beta chain). Its antigen remains unidentified. It was with 60 Vbeta and 13 Jbeta primers that the PCR ran. Clones were sequenced by immunoSEQ multiplex PCR, and TCRdb holds only the in-frame ones, with some missing. There are 100,000 or so clones in the sample; more than 60% occur only once, and under 3% lies in the top ten. The data originate from a study of cytomegalovirus exposure and HLA in healthy donors. Overall study findings and caveats: A list of more than 150 TCR beta chains associated with cytomegalovirus was given. Many donors carried some public TCRs, although rarity characterized most TCR sequences. Some V segments, including TRBV6-2 and TRBV6-3, were excluded as indistinguishable. Later, an analysis showed that TCR beta chains associated with HLA were more clonally expanded than others that were equally common.

V dropped 4 bases and J dropped 4; count of bases not matched to a gene: 10. Germline V CDR1 and CDR2: SGHVS, FNYEAQ. The CDR3 loop spans 17 amino acids. This chain uses TRBV7-6 with TRBJ2-3, with 11 bases identical to TRBD2. The material sequenced was PBMCs. The sequence was collected from a man aged 45-65 years in good health and CMV-seronegative. As DNA, the CDR3 is TGTGCCAGCAGCTCGTATAGCGGGGGGGCCTCCCCAGATACGCAGTATTTT. Protein product: CASSSYSGGASPDTQYF.